This TCR beta chain was obtained from a study of regulatory T cells in long-lasting Graves disease. As for time point: newly diagnosed GD, antithyroid drugs for less than 3 months. From PBMCs, RNA was extracted and then used to make the TCR library. With regard to this clonotype: This may arise from a read error, as a much more abundant clone is one base away.

The CDR3 covers 15 residues. The TCR beta library used iRepertoire HTBI primers with Arm-PCR amplification of CDR3. TCRdb re-derived calls from the multiplex PCR reads in MiXCR, one entry per CDR3 protein. The data show fewer than 450,000 distinct CDR3 sequences, over 12% seen once. In addition, the sample was reused for a study of T cells in Graves' hyperthyroidism and ophthalmopathy.

This chain joins TRBV12-3 or TRBV12-4 and TRBJ2-3, with 11 bases identical to TRBD2. Sequenced material: peripheral blood mononuclear cells (PBMCs), taken at new diagnosis, from a patient treated with antithyroid drugs. The TCR sequence derives from a woman aged 35 to 49 with Graves disease. CDR3 region: CASSLAGGITDTQYF. The CDR3 DNA reads TGTGCCAGCAGCTTAGCGGGAGGGATCACAGATACGCAGTATTTT.